These 8 T cell receptor beta chains originate from one sample sequenced in a study of T cells after yellow fever vaccination. TCRdb reprocessed the 5' RACE reads via MiXCR and lists one record per CDR3 protein. This sample has roughly 100,000 distinct CDR3 sequences, with approximately 9% found just once. Specimen: CD8+ T cells not binding an NS4B(214-222) dextramer, sorted from PBMCs, collected around 16 days after the first yellow fever vaccination. These receptors all come from a man in his late teens or twenties who received the YFV17D yellow fever vaccine.

The chain employs TRBV27 and TRBJ2-7; possibly TRBD2 for D (5 bases). V lost 2 bases and J 4 bases, leaving 12 bases between the germline ends. The V gene's germline CDR1 is MNHEY and CDR2 SMNVEV (reference sequence). CDR3 size: 14 residues. The CDR3 loop reads CASSLLAVLYEQYV. The CDR3 coding sequence is TGTGCCAGCAGTTTACTAGCTGTTCTTTACGAGCAGTACGTC.

This clonotype was seen repeatedly, ten times or more. The rearrangement links TRBV11-2 to TRBJ2-7; TRBD2 is a possible D gene (5 bases). The V end was cut by 5 bases, the J end by 9 bases, with 14 bases between. CDR1 is SGHAT and CDR2 is FQNNGV in the germline V gene. The CDR3 covers 12 residues. The DNA of the CDR3 is TGTGCCAGCAGCCCCGGACTGGTACGGCAGTACGTC. Translation: CASSPGLVRQYV.

The chain combines TRBV15 with TRBJ1-5; D is perhaps TRBD1 (5 bases). CDR1 is LNHNV, CDR2 YYDKDF, per germline (reference sequence). The CDR3 is 14 residues long. V was cut by 5 bases and J by 6 bases, with 14 bases left in between. The CDR3 protein is CATSFRGGGQPQHF. CDR3 nucleotides: TGTGCCACCAGCTTTAGGGGCGGAGGTCAGCCCCAGCATTTT.

This clonotype appeared a few times. The V and J genes are TRBV6-5 and TRBJ2-3; 8 bases line up with TRBD2. The CDR3 covers 14 residues. Germline V CDR1 and CDR2: MNHEY, SVGAGI. With V trimmed by 4 bases and J by 4 bases, 4 bases remained unmatched. CDR3 residues: CASSLTGGSDTQYF. In nucleotides, the CDR3 is TGTGCCAGCAGTTTAACGGGGGGGTCAGATACGCAGTATTTT.

At least ten counts were recorded for this clonotype. The chain has TRBV12-3 or TRBV12-4 and TRBJ2-7; the match to TRBD1 covers 7 bases. With 5 bases clipped from V and 6 bases from J, the junction kept 7 bases outside the gene matches. This CDR3 is 13 amino acids long. The CDR3 is CASSPTGAVEQYF. CDR3 nucleotide sequence: TGTGCCAGCAGTCCCACAGGGGCGGTCGAGCAGTACTTC.

V gene TRBV4-1 combines with J gene TRBJ1-4, with TRBD1 matching 10 bases. The CDR3 is made up of 17 amino acids. V gave up 3 bases and J gave up 3 bases; unmatched junction bases: 7. CDR1 and CDR2 from the germline V gene are MGHRA and YSYEKL. The CDR3 DNA is TGCGCCAGCAGCCAGGCAACGACAGGGGGCTCTAATGAAAAACTGTTTTTT. It specifies CASSQATTGGSNEKLFF.

This clonotype was seen a few times. V and J are TRBV7-3 and TRBJ2-5, with 9 bases identical to TRBD2. The CDR3 totals 14 residues. J was trimmed by 5 bases and V by 4 bases; bases with no gene match: 5. The V gene's germline CDR1 is SGHTA and CDR2 FQGTGA. CDR3 sequence (DNA): TGTGCCAGCAGCTCAGGCGGGGGGGGTGAGACCCAGTACTTC. As protein: CASSSGGGGETQYF.

The chain uses TRBV18 and TRBJ2-5; 7 bases align to TRBD1. CDR3 length: 14 residues. Looked up from germline, CDR1 is KGHSH and CDR2 is LQKENI. Trimming removed 4 bases from V and 3 bases from J; junction bases left unmatched: 5. CDR3 coding DNA: TGTGCCAGCTCACAGAGGGGGCAGAAAGAGACCCAGTACTTC. Translated, it gives CASSQRGQKETQYF.